One and the same sample provided the 18 T cell receptor beta chains below, sequenced in a study of beta chain features in type 1 diabetes. Sequencing targeted expressed TCRB transcripts, as all isolated RNA had been reverse transcribed. Profiling relied on immunoSEQ multiplex PCR, and the TCRdb table lists in-frame clones only, not all of them. The table includes some 150,000 clones, nearly 50% detected once. Sequencing used Tregs from blood. The origin of the receptors is a man aged 18 to 30 in good health.

In its sample, this clone was seen a few times. Germline and junction disagree at one end, which may indicate a read error. The chain couples TRBV7-2 to TRBJ2-3; D is undetermined. Per the germline V gene, CDR1 is SGHTA and CDR2 is FQGNSA. The CDR3 totals 15 residues. The CDR3 nucleotides read TGTGCCAGCAGCTTACTTGGGCTGTCCACAGATGCGCAGTATTTT. Residues: CASSLLGLSTDAQYF. The variable domain in full, with the rest retrieved from reference TRBV7-2 and TRBJ2-3, is GAGVSQSPSNKVTEKGKDVELRCDPISGHTALYWYRQSLGQGLEFLIYFQGNSAPDKSGLPSDRFSAERTGGSVSTLTIQRTQQEDSAVYLCASSLLGLSTDAQYFGPGTRLTVL.

This clone was counted between two and nine times. The V and J genes are TRBV10-3 and TRBJ2-6; the match to TRBD1 covers 9 bases. With V trimmed by 5 bases and J by 4 bases, 6 bases remained unmatched. Germline CDR1 reads ENHRY; CDR2 reads SYGVKD. The length of the CDR3 is 16 residues. The CDR3 reads CAISQGQGSGANVLTF. CDR3 nucleotide sequence: TGTGCCATCAGTCAGGGACAGGGATCAGGGGCCAACGTCCTGACTTTC.

This clone showed up just a few times. V gene TRBV28 combines with J gene TRBJ1-2, with D maybe TRBD1 (6 bases). Germline V gives CDR1 MDHEN, CDR2 SYDVKM. The CDR3 sequence is 13 residues long. The V gene lost 10 bases and the J gene lost 4 bases, with 16 bases spanning the gap. CDR3 sequence: CATRAQGTYGYTF. The CDR3 DNA is TGTGCCACCAGAGCACAGGGAACCTATGGCTACACCTTC.

In DNA, the CDR3 is TGCGCCAGCAGCCAACGATGGGGCCTTCAAAATAATTCACCCCTCCACTTT. It encodes CASSQRWGLQNNSPLHF. The chain recombines TRBV4-3 with TRBJ1-6, with D possibly being TRBD1 (5 bases). CDR3 length: 17 residues. Germline V gene lookup returns CDR1 LGHNA and CDR2 YSLEER. The V end was cut by 2 bases, the J end by 5 bases, with 16 bases between.

The rearrangement uses TRBV28 and TRBJ2-3; no definite D call. Looked up from germline, CDR1 is MDHEN and CDR2 is SYDVKM. The CDR3 runs to 12 residues. Trimming stripped 6 bases from V and 8 bases from J, with 12 bases between. The CDR3 protein is CASRSGQVTQYF. CDR3 DNA sequence: TGTGCCAGCAGGAGTGGTCAAGTTACGCAGTATTTT.

This clone was counted between two and nine times. The rearrangement uses TRBV4-2 and TRBJ2-5; 8 nucleotides line up with TRBD2. V lost 0 bases to trimming and J lost 4 bases; unmatched junction nucleotides: 7. The CDR3 has 16 amino acids. CDR1 and CDR2 from the germline V gene are LGHNA and YNFKEQ. The CDR3 DNA sequence: TGTGCCAGCAGCCAAGATCTTTGGCTAGCGGGAGAGACCCAGTACTTC. It yields the protein CASSQDLWLAGETQYF.

The chain combines TRBV4-2 with TRBJ2-7; 12 positions match TRBD2. This CDR3 comprises 14 residues. V was clipped by 1 base and J by 6 bases; unmatched bases: 1. Germline CDR1 and CDR2: LGHNA and YNFKEQ. Here the CDR3 reads CASSQGLAGAEQYF. The DNA for the CDR3 is TGTGCCAGCAGCCAAGGACTAGCGGGAGCCGAGCAGTACTTC.

The chain employs TRBV30 and TRBJ2-5, with a weak D call TRBD1 (5 bases). V lost 3 bases, J lost 5 bases, and 10 bases lay in between. Germline V gene sequence: CDR1 GTSNPN, CDR2 SVGIG (reference sequence). The CDR3 extends over 12 amino acids. CDR3 region: CAWSRVTETQYF. CDR3 DNA sequence: TGTGCCTGGAGCAGGGTGACCGAGACCCAGTACTTC.

The CDR3 nucleotides read TGCGCCAGCAGCCAATACGGTGGGACAGGGGCCCGCTATGGCTACACCTTC. Encoded protein: CASSQYGGTGARYGYTF. This chain uses TRBV4-3 with TRBJ1-2; 10 positions match TRBD1. CDR1 is LGHNA and CDR2 is YSLEER in the germline V gene. Trimming at V came to 2 bases and at J to 4 bases, leaving 10 bases not matched to a gene. The CDR3 extends over 17 amino acids.

J is TRBJ2-4 and V is TRBV6-1; 10 bases match TRBD2. The CDR3 has 15 amino acids. The germline V gene has CDR1 MNHNS and CDR2 SASEGT. With V trimmed by 8 bases and J by 1 base, 5 bases remained unmatched. The chain's CDR3 is CASATSGAAKNIQYF. The CDR3 nucleotides read TGTGCCAGCGCTACTAGCGGGGCTGCCAAAAACATTCAGTACTTC.

The chain couples TRBV9 to TRBJ1-2, with D unresolved. V was pared by 0 bases and J by 4 bases, with 13 bases between. The CDR3 is made up of 15 amino acids. CDR1 SGDLS and CDR2 YYNGEE come from the germline V gene. Written as DNA, the CDR3 is TGTGCCAGCAGCGTAGGGGCAGCCCTTGTCTATGGCTACACCTTC. The encoded protein is CASSVGAALVYGYTF.

This chain joins TRBV18 and TRBJ2-3; D is perhaps TRBD1 (6 bases). CDR1 KGHSH and CDR2 LQKENI come from the germline V gene. Trimming stripped 3 bases from V and 2 bases from J, with 15 bases between. This CDR3 is 16 amino acids long. This CDR3 is CASSPRVTGSTDTQYF. CDR3 nucleotide sequence: TGTGCCAGCTCACCCCGGGTCACAGGGTCCACAGATACGCAGTATTTT.

This clone was observed a handful of times. V usage is TRBV7-6 and J usage is TRBJ1-1, with TRBD1 matching 10 bases. Germline CDR1 SGHVS, CDR2 FNYEAQ. This CDR3 region has 17 residues. After removal of 0 bases from V and 4 bases from J, the junction contained 8 bases not matched to a gene. CDR3 amino acids: CASSLAGQGPGITEAFF. CDR3 in DNA: TGTGCCAGCAGCTTAGCGGGACAGGGGCCCGGGATCACTGAAGCTTTCTTT.

The rearrangement uses TRBV4-1 and TRBJ2-1; the D gene is possibly TRBD1 (6 bases). The ends were cut back, 3 bases at V and 7 bases at J, with 13 bases in the middle. This CDR3 has 14 amino acids. The V gene's germline CDR1 is MGHRA and CDR2 YSYEKL. Here the CDR3 reads CASSHAGTKNEQFF. For the CDR3, the DNA is TGCGCCAGCAGCCACGCCGGGACAAAGAATGAGCAGTTCTTC.

The CDR3 DNA follows: TGTGCCAGCAGTGAAGCCCTTACACCGGGGATAGCGTTTAGCAATCAGCCCCAGCATTTT. Its translation is CASSEALTPGIAFSNQPQHF. This chain uses TRBV2 with TRBJ1-5; unclear D gene. There are 20 residues in the CDR3. V was shortened by 0 bases and J by 0 bases, with 21 bases between the two germline ends. CDR1 is SNHLY and CDR2 is FYNNEI in the germline V gene.

The chain recombines TRBV6-1 with TRBJ2-7, with D perhaps TRBD2 (6 bases). CDR1 is MNHNS and CDR2 is SASEGT in the germline V gene. V lost 6 bases to trimming and J lost 4 bases, with 10 bases between them. CDR3 length equals 12 residues. The CDR3 DNA follows: TGTGCCAGCAGGGGGACTCTTTACGAGCAGTACTTC. Translating gives CASRGTLYEQYF.

V is TRBV13 and J is TRBJ2-3; D is undetermined. The CDR3 extends over 17 amino acids. In germline, CDR1 is PRHDT, CDR2 FYEKMQ (reference sequence). Between the trimmed V and J ends, which lost 5 bases and 0 bases, there was a span of 18 bases. The CDR3 here is CASSNRVSVSSTDTQYF. The CDR3 DNA sequence: TGTGCCAGCAGCAACCGTGTCAGCGTTTCTAGCACAGATACGCAGTATTTT.

This clone occurred once. The chain combines TRBV30 with TRBJ2-7, with 9 bases lining up with TRBD2. The trim removed 0 bases at V and 0 bases at J, leaving 9 bases unmatched. The CDR3 spans 17 residues. The germline V gene encodes CDR1 GTSNPN and CDR2 SVGIG (reference sequence). The CDR3 bases are TGTGCCTGGAGTGTGTCTAGCGGGGCCTACTACTCCTACGAGCAGTACTTC. This translates into CAWSVSSGAYYSYEQYF.